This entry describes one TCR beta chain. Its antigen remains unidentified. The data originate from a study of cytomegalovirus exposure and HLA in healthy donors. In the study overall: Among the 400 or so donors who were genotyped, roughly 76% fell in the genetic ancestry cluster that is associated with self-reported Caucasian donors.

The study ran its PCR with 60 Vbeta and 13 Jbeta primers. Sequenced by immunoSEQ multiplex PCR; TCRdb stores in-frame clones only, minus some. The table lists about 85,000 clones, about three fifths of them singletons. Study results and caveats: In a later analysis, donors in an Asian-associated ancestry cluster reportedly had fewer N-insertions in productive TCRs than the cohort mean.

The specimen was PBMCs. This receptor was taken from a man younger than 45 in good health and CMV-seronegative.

The CDR3 here is CASSSQGVSNQPQHF. CDR3 coding DNA: TGTGCCAGCAGTTCACAGGGCGTTAGCAATCAGCCCCAGCATTTT. The chain has TRBV2 and TRBJ1-5; tentatively, D is TRBD1 (6 bases). Germline V gives CDR1 SNHLY, CDR2 FYNNEI. The CDR3 has 15 residues. The V end lost 5 bases, the J end lost 0 bases, and 11 bases lay between the germline ends.